This TCR beta chain was identified in a study of T cell repertoires in cytomegalovirus infection. Study overall: Matching HLA type, along with CMV infection, was indicated by public TCR beta signatures. Study results and caveats: Summed frequency of shared TCR beta families picked out CMV carriers who also had the relevant HLA. Dominating the ex vivo response were HLA-C-restricted CMV-specific TCR beta clonotypes.

TCRdb analysed the reads with MiXCR anew, one entry per CDR3 protein. The repertoire holds 100,000 or so distinct CDR3 sequences, with under 25% as singletons. This clonotype was observed at least ten times. What it recognizes is unknown. The CDR3 runs 16 residues. Trimming cost V 0 bases and J 3 bases; bases outside gene matches: 5. Per the germline V gene, CDR1 is DFQATT and CDR2 is SNEGSKA (reference sequence). Specimen: CD8+ T cells from PBMCs. The clonotype comes from a human donor in good health (CMV status not recorded). Some clones in this sample may be carry-over from other donors' samples. V gene TRBV20-1 combines with J gene TRBJ2-2; 9 bases match TRBD2. Written as DNA, the CDR3 is TGCAGTGCTAGAGAGTTTAGCGGGGGCGACACCGGGGAGCTGTTTTTT. It is translated as CSAREFSGGDTGELFF.